This is a list of T cell receptor beta chains from one sample in a study of blood T cell repertoires in COVID-19. The table came from immunoSEQ multiplex PCR; TCRdb's copy has only in-frame clones and leaves some out. The repertoire holds 450,000 or so clones, with less than 95% as singletons. Sequenced input: PBMCs or T cells enriched from blood (not recorded which). The origin of the receptors is a man in his late teens or twenties who had recovered from COVID-19. The CDR3 runs from the conserved cysteine through the conserved F or W. Expanded clones are given a class, and other clones once, few, many or no size at all.

NA TRBV7-3 CASSLTSGGEQYF
NA TRBV6-5 CASSTRTEAFF
once TRBV7-6 CASSLEVSGGAHEQFF
NA TRBV18 CASSSGETQYF
NA TRBV28 CASNRGSSGGPEQYF
NA TRBV9 CASSVALGGYEQYF
NA TRBV27 CASSFRREGYEQYF
NA TRBV6-5 CASRQKVNTEAFF
NA TRBV3-1/TRBV3-2 CASSQEGVGYTF
once TRBV5-6 CASSPLGVYGYTF
NA TRBV30 CAWNPTGQLNQPQHF